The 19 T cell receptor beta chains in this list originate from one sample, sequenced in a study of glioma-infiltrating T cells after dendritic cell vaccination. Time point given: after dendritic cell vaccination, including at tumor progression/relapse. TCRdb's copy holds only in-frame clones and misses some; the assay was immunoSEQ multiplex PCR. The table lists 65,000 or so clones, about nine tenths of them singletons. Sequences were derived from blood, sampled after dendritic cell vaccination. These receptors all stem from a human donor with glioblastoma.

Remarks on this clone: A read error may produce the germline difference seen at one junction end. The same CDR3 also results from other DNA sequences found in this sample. The DNA of the CDR3 is TGTGCCAGCAGCCAAGATGATAGGACAGCAAATAATTCGCCCCTCCACTTT. Translating it yields CASSQDDRTANNSPLHF. This rearrangement joins TRBV4-2 to TRBJ1-6; D possibly corresponds to TRBD1 (6 bases). CDR1 and CDR2 from the germline V gene are LGHNA and YNFKEQ. This CDR3 is built from 17 residues.

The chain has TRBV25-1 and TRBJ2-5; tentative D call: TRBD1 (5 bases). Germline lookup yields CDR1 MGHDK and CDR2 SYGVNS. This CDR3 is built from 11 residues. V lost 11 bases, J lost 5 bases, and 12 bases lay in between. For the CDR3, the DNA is TGTGCCGCACAGGTCGGCGAGACCCAGTACTTC. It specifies CAAQVGETQYF.

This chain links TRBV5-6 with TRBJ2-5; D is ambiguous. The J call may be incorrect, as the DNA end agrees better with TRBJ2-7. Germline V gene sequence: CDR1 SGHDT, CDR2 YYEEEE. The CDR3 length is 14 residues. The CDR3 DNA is TGTGCCAGCAGCCCCCAGGCAGGCGCCTCCGAGCAGTACTTC. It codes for CASSPQAGASEQYF.

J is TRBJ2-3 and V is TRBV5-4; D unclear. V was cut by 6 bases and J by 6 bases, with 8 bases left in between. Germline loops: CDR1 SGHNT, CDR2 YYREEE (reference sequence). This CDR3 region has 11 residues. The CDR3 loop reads CASILRDTQYF. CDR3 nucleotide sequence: TGTGCCAGCATCCTTCGGGATACGCAGTATTTT.

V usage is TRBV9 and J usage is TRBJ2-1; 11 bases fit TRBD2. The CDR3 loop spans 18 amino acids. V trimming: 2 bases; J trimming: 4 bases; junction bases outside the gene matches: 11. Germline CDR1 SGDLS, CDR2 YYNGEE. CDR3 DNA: TGTGCCAGCAGCGTTGGGATGGATAGCGGGAGGGCTTACAATGAGCAGTTCTTC. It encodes CASSVGMDSGRAYNEQFF.

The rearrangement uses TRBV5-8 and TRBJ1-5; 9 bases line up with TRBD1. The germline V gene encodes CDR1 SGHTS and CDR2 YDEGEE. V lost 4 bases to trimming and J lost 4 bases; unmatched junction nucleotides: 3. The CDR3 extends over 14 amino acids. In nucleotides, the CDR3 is TGTGCCAGCAGCACCGGGACAGGGAATCAGCCCCAGCATTTT. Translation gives CASSTGTGNQPQHF.

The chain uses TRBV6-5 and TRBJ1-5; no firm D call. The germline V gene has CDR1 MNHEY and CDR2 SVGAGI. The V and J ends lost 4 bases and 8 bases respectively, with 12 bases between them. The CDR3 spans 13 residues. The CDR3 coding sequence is TGTGCCAGCAGTTCCCGAGTCTCGGAGCCCCAGCATTTT. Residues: CASSSRVSEPQHF.

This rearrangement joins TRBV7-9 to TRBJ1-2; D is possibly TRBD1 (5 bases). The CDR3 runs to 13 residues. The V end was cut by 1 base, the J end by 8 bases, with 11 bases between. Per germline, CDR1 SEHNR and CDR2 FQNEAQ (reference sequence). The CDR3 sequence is CASSLGQLDGYTF. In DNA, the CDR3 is TGTGCCAGCAGCTTAGGACAGTTGGACGGCTACACCTTC. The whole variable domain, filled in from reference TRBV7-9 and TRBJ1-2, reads DTGVSQNPRHKITKRGQNVTFRCDPISEHNRLYWYRQTLGQGPEFLTYFQNEAQLEKSRLLSDRFSAERPKGSFSTLEIQRTEQGDSAMYLCASSLGQLDGYTFGSGTRLTVV.

The CDR3 nucleotides read TGTGCCAGCGGCCGACTAGCGGGTGGTTTAGGAGTCGAGCAGTACTTC. Translation: CASGRLAGGLGVEQYF. The V gene is TRBV5-6, the J gene TRBJ2-7, with 10 bases fitting TRBD2. Trimming at V came to 7 bases and at J to 6 bases, leaving 16 bases not matched to a gene. The germline gives CDR1 SGHDT, CDR2 YYEEEE. The CDR3 sequence is 16 residues long.

CDR3 amino acids: CASSPLGTGGPYEQYF. The CDR3 nucleotides read TGTGCCAGCTCACCTCTTGGGACAGGGGGGCCCTACGAGCAGTACTTC. The chain joins TRBV18 to TRBJ2-7; 11 bases align to TRBD1. Germline CDR1 KGHSH, CDR2 LQKENI. This CDR3 contains 16 residues. V gave up 3 bases and J gave up 2 bases; unmatched junction bases: 6.

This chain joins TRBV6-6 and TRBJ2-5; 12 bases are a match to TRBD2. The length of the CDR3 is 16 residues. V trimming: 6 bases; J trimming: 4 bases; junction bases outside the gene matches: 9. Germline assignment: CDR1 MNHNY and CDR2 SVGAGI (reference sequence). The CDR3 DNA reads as TGTGCCAGCAGACCCGGACTAGCGGGGTCGTTAGAGACCCAGTACTTC. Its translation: CASRPGLAGSLETQYF.

The CDR3 sequence: CASSLSGTYQEETQYF. As DNA, the CDR3 is TGTGCCAGTAGTCTTTCCGGGACTTACCAAGAGGAGACCCAGTACTTC. The chain couples TRBV19 to TRBJ2-5; weak D call: TRBD2 (6 bases). Germline CDR1 reads LNHDA; CDR2 reads SQIVND (reference sequence). CDR3 length: 16 amino acids. V lost 5 bases and J lost 5, with 21 bases in between. The complete variable domain, with remaining parts taken from reference TRBV19 and TRBJ2-5, reads DGGITQSPKYLFRKEGQNVTLSCEQNLNHDAMYWYRQDPGQGLRLIYYSQIVNDFQKGDIAEGYSVSREKKESFPLTVTSAQKNPTAFYLCASSLSGTYQEETQYFGPGTRLLVL.

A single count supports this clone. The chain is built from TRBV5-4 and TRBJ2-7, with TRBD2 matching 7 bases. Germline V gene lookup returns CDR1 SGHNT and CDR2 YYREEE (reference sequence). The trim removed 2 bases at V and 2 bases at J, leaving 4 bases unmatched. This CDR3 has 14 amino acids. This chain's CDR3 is CASSFSGLAYEQYF. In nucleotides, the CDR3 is TGTGCCAGCAGCTTTAGCGGGCTCGCCTACGAGCAGTACTTC. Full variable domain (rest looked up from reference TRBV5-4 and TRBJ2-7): ETGVTQSPTHLIKTRGQQVTLRCSSQSGHNTVSWYQQALGQGPQFIFQYYREEENGRGNFPPRFSGLQFPNYSSELNVNALELDDSALYLCASSFSGLAYEQYFGPGTRLTVT.

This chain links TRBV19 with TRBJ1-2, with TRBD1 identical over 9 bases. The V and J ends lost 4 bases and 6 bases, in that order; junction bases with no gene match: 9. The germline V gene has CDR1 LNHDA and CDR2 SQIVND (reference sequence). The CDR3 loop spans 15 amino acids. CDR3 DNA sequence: TGTGCCAGTAGTAACACCGGGACAGGGTTAGATGGCTACACCTTC. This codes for CASSNTGTGLDGYTF.

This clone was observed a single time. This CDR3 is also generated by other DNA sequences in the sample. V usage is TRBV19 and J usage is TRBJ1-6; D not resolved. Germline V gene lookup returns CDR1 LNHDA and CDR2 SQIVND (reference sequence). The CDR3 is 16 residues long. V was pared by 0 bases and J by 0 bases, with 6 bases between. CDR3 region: CASSIDPYSYNSPLHF. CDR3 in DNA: TGTGCCAGTAGTATAGATCCCTACTCCTATAATTCACCCCTCCACTTT.

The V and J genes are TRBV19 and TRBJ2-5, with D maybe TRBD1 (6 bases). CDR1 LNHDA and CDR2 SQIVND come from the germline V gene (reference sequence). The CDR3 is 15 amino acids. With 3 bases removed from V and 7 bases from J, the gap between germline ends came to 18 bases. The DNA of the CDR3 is TGTGCCAGTAGTATCAGTGGGCGCCAAGGGGGGACCCAGTACTTC. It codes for CASSISGRQGGTQYF. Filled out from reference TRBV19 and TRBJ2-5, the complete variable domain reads DGGITQSPKYLFRKEGQNVTLSCEQNLNHDAMYWYRQDPGQGLRLIYYSQIVNDFQKGDIAEGYSVSREKKESFPLTVTSAQKNPTAFYLCASSISGRQGGTQYFGPGTRLLVL.

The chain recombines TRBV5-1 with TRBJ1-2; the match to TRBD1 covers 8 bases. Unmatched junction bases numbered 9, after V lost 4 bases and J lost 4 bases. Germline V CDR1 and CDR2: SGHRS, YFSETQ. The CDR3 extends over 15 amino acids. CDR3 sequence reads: CASSGGQGLGYGYTF. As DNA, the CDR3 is TGCGCCAGCAGCGGCGGACAGGGTTTGGGCTATGGCTACACCTTC.

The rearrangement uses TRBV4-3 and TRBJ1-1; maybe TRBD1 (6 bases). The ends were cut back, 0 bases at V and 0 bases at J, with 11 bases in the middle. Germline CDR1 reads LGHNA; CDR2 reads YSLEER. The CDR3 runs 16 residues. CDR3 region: CASSQDFRGMNTEAFF. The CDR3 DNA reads TGCGCCAGCAGCCAAGATTTCAGGGGTATGAACACTGAAGCTTTCTTT.

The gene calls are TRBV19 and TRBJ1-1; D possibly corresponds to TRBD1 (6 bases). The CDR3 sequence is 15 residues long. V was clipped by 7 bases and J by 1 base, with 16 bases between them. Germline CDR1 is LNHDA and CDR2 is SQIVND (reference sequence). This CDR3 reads CASTPIGTRNTEAFF. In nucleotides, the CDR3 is TGTGCCAGTACCCCGATCGGGACAAGGAACACTGAAGCTTTCTTT.